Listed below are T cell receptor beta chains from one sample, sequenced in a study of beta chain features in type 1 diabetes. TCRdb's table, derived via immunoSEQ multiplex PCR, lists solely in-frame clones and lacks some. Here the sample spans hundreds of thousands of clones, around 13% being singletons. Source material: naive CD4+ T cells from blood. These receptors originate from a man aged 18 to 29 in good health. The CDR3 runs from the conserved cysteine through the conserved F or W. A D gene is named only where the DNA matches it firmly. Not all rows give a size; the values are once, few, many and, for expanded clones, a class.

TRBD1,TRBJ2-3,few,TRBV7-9,CASSLEGTASDTQYF,TGTGCCAGCAGCTTGGAAGGGACAGCCTCTGATACGCAGTATTTT
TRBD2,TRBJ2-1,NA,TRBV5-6,CASSLGASGIDEQFF,TGTGCCAGCAGCTTGGGGGCTAGCGGGATAGATGAGCAGTTCTTC
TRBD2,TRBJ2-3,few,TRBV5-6,CASSRMGLVHLDSDTQYF,TGTGCCAGCAGTCGTATGGGACTAGTACACCTAGATTCAGATACGCAGTATTTT
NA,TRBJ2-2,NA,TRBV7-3,CASSLNGGPYTGELFF,TGTGCCAGCAGCTTAAATGGCGGGCCTTACACCGGGGAGCTGTTTTTT
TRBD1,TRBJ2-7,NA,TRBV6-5,CASISEGTGSYEQYF,TGTGCCAGCATCTCCGAAGGGACAGGGAGTTACGAGCAGTACTTC
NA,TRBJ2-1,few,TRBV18,CASSPPAGPNEQFF,TGTGCCAGCTCACCACCGGCGGGTCCCAATGAGCAGTTCTTC
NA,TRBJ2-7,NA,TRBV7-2,CASSLATGYEQYF,TGTGCCAGCAGCTTAGCGACGGGATACGAGCAGTACTTC
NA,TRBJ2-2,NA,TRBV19,CATPRTPRNTGELFF,TGTGCCACCCCTAGGACACCTCGAAACACCGGGGAGCTGTTTTTT
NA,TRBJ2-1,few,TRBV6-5,CASSRGPSSYNEQFF,TGTGCCAGCAGTCGCGGCCCGAGCTCCTACAATGAGCAGTTCTTC
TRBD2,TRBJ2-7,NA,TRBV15,CATSGGTSSYEQYF,TGTGCCACCAGCGGGGGGACTAGTTCCTACGAGCAGTACTTC
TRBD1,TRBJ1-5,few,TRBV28,CASSLRWTGRQPQHF,TGTGCCAGCAGTTTACGCTGGACAGGGAGACAGCCCCAGCATTTT
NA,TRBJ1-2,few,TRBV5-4,CASSPQAGRSNYGYTF,TGTGCCAGCAGCCCCCAGGCAGGGCGGTCCAACTATGGCTACACCTTC
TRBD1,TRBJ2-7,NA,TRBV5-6,CASSRDRRYEQYF,TGTGCCAGCAGCCGGGACAGGCGATACGAGCAGTACTTC
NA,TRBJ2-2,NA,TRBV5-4,CASSPRGPGTGELFF,TGTGCCAGCAGCCCAAGAGGACCGGGGACCGGGGAGCTGTTTTTT
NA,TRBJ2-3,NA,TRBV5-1,CASSSSGGADTQYF,TGCGCCAGCAGCAGTTCGGGGGGCGCAGATACGCAGTATTTT
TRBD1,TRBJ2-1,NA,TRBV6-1,CASSEIPGTGLTSSYNEQFF,TGTGCCAGCAGTGAAATACCAGGGACAGGCCTTACTAGCTCCTACAATGAGCAGTTCTTC
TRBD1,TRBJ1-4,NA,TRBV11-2,CASSSQDRAEKLFF,TGTGCCAGCAGCTCTCAGGACAGGGCTGAAAAACTGTTTTTT
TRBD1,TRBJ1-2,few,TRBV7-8,CASRTTGEDGYTF,TGTGCCAGCAGAACGACAGGGGAGGATGGCTACACCTTC
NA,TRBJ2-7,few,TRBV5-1,CASSFPTGNRQEQYF,TGCGCCAGCAGCTTCCCGACAGGAAACCGCCAAGAGCAGTACTTC
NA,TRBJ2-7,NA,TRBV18,CASSNGGENGPAQYF,TGTGCCAGCTCAAACGGGGGAGAGAACGGCCCGGCGCAGTACTTC
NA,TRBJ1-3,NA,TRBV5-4,CASSRPGGGNTIYF,TGTGCCAGCAGCCGACCGGGGGGTGGAAACACCATATATTTT
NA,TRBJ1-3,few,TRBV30,CASQGARGFGNTIYF,TGTGCCTCCCAGGGCGCCAGGGGTTTTGGAAACACCATATATTTT
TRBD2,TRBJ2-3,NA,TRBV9,CASSVGGGRGDTQYF,TGTGCCAGCAGCGTAGGTGGAGGGCGGGGGGATACGCAGTATTTT
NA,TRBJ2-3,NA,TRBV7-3,CASSLGPGSTDTQYF,TGTGCCAGCAGCTTAGGTCCAGGCTCCACAGATACGCAGTATTTT
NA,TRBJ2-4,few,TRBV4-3,CASSQDSTAKNIQYF,TGCGCCAGCAGCCAAGATTCGACAGCGAAAAACATTCAGTACTTC
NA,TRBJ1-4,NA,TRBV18,CASSPSRGKLFF,TGTGCCAGCTCACCATCCCGGGGAAAACTGTTTTTT
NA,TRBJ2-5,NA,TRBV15,CATSRDQGIQYF,TGTGCCACCAGCAGAGACCAGGGTATCCAGTACTTC
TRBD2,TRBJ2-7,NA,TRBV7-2,CASSSGTSGSYEQYF,TGTGCCAGCAGCTCCGGGACTAGCGGCTCCTACGAGCAGTACTTC
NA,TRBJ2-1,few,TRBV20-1,CSAWKGVEQFF,TGCAGTGCTTGGAAGGGGGTTGAGCAGTTCTTC
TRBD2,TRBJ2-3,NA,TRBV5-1,CASSPGLFAGVIDTQYF,TGCGCCAGCAGCCCCGGACTATTTGCGGGGGTTATAGATACGCAGTATTTT
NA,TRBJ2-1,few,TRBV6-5,CASSRTGSFRNEQFF,TGTGCCAGCAGCCGCACAGGGAGCTTTAGGAATGAGCAGTTCTTC
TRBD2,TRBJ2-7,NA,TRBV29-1,CSVMGLAPYEQYF,TGCAGCGTGATGGGACTAGCTCCCTACGAGCAGTACTTC
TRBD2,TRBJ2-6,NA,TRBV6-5,CASGGVSSGANVLTF,TGTGCCAGCGGGGGGGTGAGCTCTGGGGCCAACGTCCTGACTTTC
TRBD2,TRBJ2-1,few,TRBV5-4,CASSFGTSGSLDEQFF,TGTGCCAGCAGCTTCGGGACTAGCGGAAGTTTGGATGAGCAGTTCTTC
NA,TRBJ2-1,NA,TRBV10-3,CAISAQGKGEQFF,TGTGCCATCAGTGCACAGGGAAAGGGTGAGCAGTTCTTC
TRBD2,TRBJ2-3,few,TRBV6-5,CASSPSGRPTDTQYF,TGTGCCAGCAGTCCGAGCGGGAGACCCACAGATACGCAGTATTTT
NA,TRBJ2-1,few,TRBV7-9,CASSLASGVAEEQFF,TGTGCCAGCAGCTTAGCGTCAGGGGTAGCAGAGGAGCAGTTCTTC
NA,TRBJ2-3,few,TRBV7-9,CASHQGDTDTQYF,TGTGCCAGCCACCAGGGTGACACAGATACGCAGTATTTT
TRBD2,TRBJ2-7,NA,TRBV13,CASREREGEQYF,TGTGCCAGCAGAGAACGGGAGGGCGAGCAGTACTTC
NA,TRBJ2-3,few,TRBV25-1,CASSERLGVDTQYF,TGTGCCAGCAGTGAACGACTAGGCGTAGATACGCAGTATTTT
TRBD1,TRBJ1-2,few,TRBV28,CASSSQGQVPYGYTF,TGTGCCAGCAGTTCCCAAGGACAGGTACCCTATGGCTACACCTTC
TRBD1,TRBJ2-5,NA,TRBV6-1,CASSFTGTGKETQYF,TGTGCCAGCAGTTTTACCGGGACAGGGAAAGAGACCCAGTACTTC
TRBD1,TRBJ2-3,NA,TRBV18,CASSPAPTGSRISTDTQYF,TGTGCCAGCTCACCAGCCCCGACAGGGAGTCGTATTAGCACAGATACGCAGTATTTT
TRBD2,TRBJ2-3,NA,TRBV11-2,CASTLKSGLAGATDTQYF,TGTGCCAGCACTCTTAAAAGTGGACTAGCGGGAGCCACAGATACGCAGTATTTT
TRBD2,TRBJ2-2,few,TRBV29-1,CSANRDYAGELFF,TGCAGCGCTAACCGGGACTACGCCGGGGAGCTGTTTTTT
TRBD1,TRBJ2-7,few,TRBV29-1,CSGGQDFYEQYF,TGCAGCGGGGGACAGGACTTCTACGAGCAGTACTTC
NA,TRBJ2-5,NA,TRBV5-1,CASSLGTGETQYF,TGCGCCAGCAGCTTGGGGACTGGAGAGACCCAGTACTTC
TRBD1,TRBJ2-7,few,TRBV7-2,CASRAQDRGYEQYF,TGTGCCAGCAGGGCCCAAGACAGGGGCTACGAGCAGTACTTC
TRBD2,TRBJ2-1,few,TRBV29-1,CSALRLAGGPSQNEQFF,TGCAGCGCTCTGCGACTAGCGGGAGGGCCCTCTCAGAATGAGCAGTTCTTC
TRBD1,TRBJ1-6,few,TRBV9,CASSVEGAGDSPLHF,TGTGCCAGCAGCGTAGAGGGGGCAGGAGATTCACCCCTCCACTTT
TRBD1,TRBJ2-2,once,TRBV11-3,CASRKDRRTGELFF,TGTGCCAGCAGGAAGGACAGGAGGACCGGGGAGCTGTTTTTT
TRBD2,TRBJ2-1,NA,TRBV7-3,CASSTGLAGDEQFF,TGTGCCAGCAGCACCGGACTAGCGGGGGATGAGCAGTTCTTC